This T cell receptor beta chain was captured in a study of blood T cells in healthy people across ages. Sample-barcoded 5' priming and a J-beta primer mix drove a second PCR of roughly 6 to 12 cycles. TCRdb reanalysed the 5' RACE reads using MiXCR and keeps one entry per CDR3 protein. The table includes around 620,000 distinct CDR3 sequences, about 26% detected once. After removal of 9 bases from V and 0 bases from J, the junction contained 2 bases not matched to a gene. From germline, CDR1 is SGHTA and CDR2 FQGNSA. CDR3 length equals 15 residues. Study-wide findings and caveats: Older age coincided with a roughly linear decline in TCR beta diversity per million T cells. PBMCs went unsorted, and a conclusive naive versus antigen-experienced comparison was therefore prevented. Across samples, TCR beta diversity tracked strongly with naive T cell percentage.

In this sample, this clonotype turned up a few times. Its antigen is as yet unknown. In terms of origin and age, donors were healthy Caucasian individuals from Russia aged about 6 to 95. The receptor's source is a woman aged 70-85 years in good health. V is TRBV7-2 and J is TRBJ2-4; 13 bases fit TRBD2. The sample taken for sequencing was blood. CDR3 loop: CASGTSGVAKNIQYF. CDR3 in DNA: TGTGCCAGTGGGACTAGCGGGGTAGCCAAAAACATTCAGTACTTC.